This T cell receptor beta chain was identified in a study of T cells after yellow fever vaccination. With 5 bases clipped from V and 0 bases from J, the junction kept 11 bases outside the gene matches. The CDR3 runs 18 residues. Germline assignment: CDR1 SGHVS and CDR2 FQNEAQ. TCRdb analysed the 5' RACE reads with MiXCR anew, one entry per CDR3 protein. Of roughly 65,000 distinct CDR3 sequences in the sample, approximately 5.9% were seen once. This clonotype was seen ten or more times. Its antigen is still unknown. The study, taken as a whole, reports: Weaker in magnitude, the secondary response showed a faster peak on day 5 versus 15.

The rearrangement uses TRBV7-8 and TRBJ1-5, with TRBD1 matching 9 bases. The source is a man between 18 and 35 years old who received the YFV17D yellow fever vaccine. The sequenced sample was CD4+ T cells sorted from PBMCs, obtained less than 16 days after the first yellow fever vaccination. The CDR3 DNA sequence: TGTGCCAGCAGCCCCGACAGGGGGACCAGATATAGCAATCAGCCCCAGCATTTT. Translating it yields CASSPDRGTRYSNQPQHF.